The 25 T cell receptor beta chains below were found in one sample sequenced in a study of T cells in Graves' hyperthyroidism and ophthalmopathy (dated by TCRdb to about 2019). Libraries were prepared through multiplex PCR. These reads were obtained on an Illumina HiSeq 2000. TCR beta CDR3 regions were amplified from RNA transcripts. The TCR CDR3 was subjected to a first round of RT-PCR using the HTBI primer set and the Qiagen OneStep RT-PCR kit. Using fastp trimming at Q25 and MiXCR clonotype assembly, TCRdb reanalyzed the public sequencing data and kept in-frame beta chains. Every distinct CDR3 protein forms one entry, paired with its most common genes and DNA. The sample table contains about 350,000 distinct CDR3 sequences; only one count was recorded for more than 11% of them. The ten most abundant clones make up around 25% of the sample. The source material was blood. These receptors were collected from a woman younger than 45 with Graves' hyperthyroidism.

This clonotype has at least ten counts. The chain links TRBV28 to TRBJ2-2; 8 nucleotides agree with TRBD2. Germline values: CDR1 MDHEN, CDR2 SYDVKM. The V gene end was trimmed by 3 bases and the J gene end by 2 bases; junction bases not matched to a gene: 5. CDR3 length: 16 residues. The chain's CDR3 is CASSFPSGSNTGELFF. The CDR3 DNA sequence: TGTGCCAGCAGTTTCCCTAGCGGGTCCAACACCGGGGAGCTGTTTTTT.

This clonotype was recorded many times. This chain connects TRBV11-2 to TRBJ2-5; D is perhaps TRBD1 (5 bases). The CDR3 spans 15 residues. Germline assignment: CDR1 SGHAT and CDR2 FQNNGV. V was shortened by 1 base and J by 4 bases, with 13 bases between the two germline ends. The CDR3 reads CASSLVGQGIETQYF. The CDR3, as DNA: TGTGCCAGCAGCTTAGTGGGGCAGGGCATAGAGACCCAGTACTTC.

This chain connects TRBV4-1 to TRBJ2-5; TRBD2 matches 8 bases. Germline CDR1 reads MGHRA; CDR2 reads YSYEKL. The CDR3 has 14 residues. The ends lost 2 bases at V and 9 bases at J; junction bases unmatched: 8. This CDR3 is CASSQSKGREAQYF. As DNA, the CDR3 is TGCGCCAGCAGCCAAAGCAAGGGGCGGGAGGCCCAGTACTTC.

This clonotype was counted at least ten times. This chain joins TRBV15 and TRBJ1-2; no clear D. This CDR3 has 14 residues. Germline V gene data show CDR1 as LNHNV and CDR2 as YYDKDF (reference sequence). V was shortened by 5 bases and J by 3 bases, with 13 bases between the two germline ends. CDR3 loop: CATSQGLSDYGYTF. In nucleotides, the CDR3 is TGTGCCACCAGCCAAGGGTTATCGGACTATGGCTACACCTTC. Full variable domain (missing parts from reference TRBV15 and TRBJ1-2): DAMVIQNPRYQVTQFGKPVTLSCSQTLNHNVMYWYQQKSSQAPKLLFHYYDKDFNNEADTPDNFQSRRPNTSFCFLDIRSPGLGDTAMYLCATSQGLSDYGYTFGSGTRLTVV.

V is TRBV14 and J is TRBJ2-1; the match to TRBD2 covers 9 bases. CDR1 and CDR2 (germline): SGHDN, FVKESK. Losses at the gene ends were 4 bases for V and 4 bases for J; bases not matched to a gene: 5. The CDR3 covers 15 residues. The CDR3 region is CASSRLAGLYNEQFF. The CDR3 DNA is TGTGCCAGCAGCCGCCTAGCGGGGCTTTACAATGAGCAGTTCTTC.

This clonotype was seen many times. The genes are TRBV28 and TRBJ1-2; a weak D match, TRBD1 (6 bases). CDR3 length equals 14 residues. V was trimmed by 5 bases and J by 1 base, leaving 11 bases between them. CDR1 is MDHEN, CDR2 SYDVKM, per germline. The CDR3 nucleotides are TGTGCCAGCAGTCCCGGGGGCTTTAACTATGGCTACACCTTC. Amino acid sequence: CASSPGGFNYGYTF.

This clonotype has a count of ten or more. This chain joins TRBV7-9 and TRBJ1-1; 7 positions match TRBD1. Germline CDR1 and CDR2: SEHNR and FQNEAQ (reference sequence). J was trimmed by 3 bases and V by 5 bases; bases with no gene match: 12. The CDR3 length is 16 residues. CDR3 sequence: CASSRPTGTGDTEAFF. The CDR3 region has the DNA TGTGCCAGCAGCCGACCGACAGGGACCGGTGACACTGAAGCTTTCTTT.

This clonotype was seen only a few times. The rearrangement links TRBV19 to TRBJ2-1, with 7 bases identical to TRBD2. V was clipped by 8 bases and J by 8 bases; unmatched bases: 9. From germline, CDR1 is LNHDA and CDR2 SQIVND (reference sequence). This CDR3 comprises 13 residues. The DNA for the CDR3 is TGTGCCAGTTCTGATAGCGGGTCCTATGAGCAGTTCTTC. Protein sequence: CASSDSGSYEQFF.

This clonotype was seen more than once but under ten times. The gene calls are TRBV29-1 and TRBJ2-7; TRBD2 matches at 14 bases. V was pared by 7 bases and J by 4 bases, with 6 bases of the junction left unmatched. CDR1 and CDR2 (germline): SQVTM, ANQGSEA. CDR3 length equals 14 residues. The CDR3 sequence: CSGKGTSGSYEQYF. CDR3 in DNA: TGCAGCGGGAAAGGGACTAGCGGGAGTTACGAGCAGTACTTC.

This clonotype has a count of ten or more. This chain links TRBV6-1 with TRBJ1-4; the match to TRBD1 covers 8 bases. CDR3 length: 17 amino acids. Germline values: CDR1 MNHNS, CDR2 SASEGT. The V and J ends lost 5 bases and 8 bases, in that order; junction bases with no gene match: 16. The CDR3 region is CASSPLRTGNLVEKLFF. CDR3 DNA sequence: TGTGCCAGCAGTCCCCTCCGGACAGGGAACCTTGTGGAAAAACTGTTTTTT.

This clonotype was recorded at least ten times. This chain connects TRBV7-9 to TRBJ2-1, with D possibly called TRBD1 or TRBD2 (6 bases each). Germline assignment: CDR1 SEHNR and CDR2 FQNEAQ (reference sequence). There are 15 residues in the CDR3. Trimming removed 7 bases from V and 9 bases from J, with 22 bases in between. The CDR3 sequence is CASIPEGGPRGEQFF. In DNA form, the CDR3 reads TGTGCCAGCATTCCGGAGGGGGGACCCAGGGGTGAGCAGTTCTTC.

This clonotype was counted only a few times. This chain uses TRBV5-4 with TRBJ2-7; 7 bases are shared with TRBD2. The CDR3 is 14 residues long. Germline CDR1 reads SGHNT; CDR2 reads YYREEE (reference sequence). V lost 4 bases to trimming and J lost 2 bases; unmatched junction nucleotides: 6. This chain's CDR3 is CASSAGTTPYEQYF. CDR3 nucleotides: TGTGCCAGCAGCGCCGGGACTACCCCCTACGAGCAGTACTTC.

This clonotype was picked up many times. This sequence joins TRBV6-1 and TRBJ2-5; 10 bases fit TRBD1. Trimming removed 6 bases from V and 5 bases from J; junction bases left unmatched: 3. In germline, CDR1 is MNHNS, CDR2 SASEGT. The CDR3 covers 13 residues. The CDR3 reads CASRRQGAETQYF. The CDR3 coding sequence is TGTGCCAGCAGAAGACAGGGGGCGGAGACCCAGTACTTC.

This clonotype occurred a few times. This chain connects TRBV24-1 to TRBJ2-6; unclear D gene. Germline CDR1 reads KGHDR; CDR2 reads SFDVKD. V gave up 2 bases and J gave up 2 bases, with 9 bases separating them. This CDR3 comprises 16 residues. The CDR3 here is CATSDSGWTGANVLTF. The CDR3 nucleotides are TGTGCCACCAGTGATTCCGGTTGGACTGGGGCCAACGTCCTGACTTTC.

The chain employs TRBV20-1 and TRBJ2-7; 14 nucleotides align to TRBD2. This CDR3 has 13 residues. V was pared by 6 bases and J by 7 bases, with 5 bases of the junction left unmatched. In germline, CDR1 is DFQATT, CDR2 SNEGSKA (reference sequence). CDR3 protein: CSATGLAGEEQYF. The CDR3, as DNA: TGCAGTGCAACGGGACTAGCGGGAGAAGAGCAGTACTTC.

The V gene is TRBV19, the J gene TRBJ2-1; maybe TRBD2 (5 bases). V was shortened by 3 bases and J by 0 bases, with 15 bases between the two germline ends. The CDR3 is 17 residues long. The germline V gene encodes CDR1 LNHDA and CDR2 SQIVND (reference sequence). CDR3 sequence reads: CASSMIRRGSSYNEQFF. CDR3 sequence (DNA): TGTGCCAGTAGTATGATTCGGCGTGGGAGCTCCTACAATGAGCAGTTCTTC.

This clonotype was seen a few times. The CDR3 is CSASIRVKGELFF. The CDR3 region has the DNA TGCAGTGCTAGTATACGGGTGAAAGGGGAGCTGTTTTTT. The chain is built from TRBV20-1 and TRBJ2-2; D is ambiguous. Germline V gene sequence: CDR1 DFQATT, CDR2 SNEGSKA (reference sequence). With 3 bases removed from V and 8 bases from J, the gap between germline ends came to 13 bases. This CDR3 is built from 13 residues.

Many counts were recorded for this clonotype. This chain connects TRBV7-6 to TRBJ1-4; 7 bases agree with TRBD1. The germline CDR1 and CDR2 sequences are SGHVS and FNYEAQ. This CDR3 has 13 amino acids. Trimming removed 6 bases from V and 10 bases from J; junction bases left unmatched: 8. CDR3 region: CASRSGQDGKLFF. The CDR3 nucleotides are TGTGCCAGCAGATCCGGACAGGACGGAAAACTGTTTTTT.

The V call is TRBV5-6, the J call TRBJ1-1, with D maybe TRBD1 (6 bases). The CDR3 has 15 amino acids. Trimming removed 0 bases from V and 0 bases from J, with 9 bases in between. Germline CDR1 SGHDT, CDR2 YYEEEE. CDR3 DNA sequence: TGTGCCAGCAGCTTGGGGGACACGATGAACACTGAAGCTTTCTTT. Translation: CASSLGDTMNTEAFF.

This CDR3 is CASGLIADTQYF. CDR3 in DNA: TGTGCTAGTGGTTTGATAGCAGATACGCAGTATTTT. The chain uses TRBV12-5 and TRBJ2-3; D remains ambiguous. Germline values: CDR1 LGHNT, CDR2 FRNRAP. CDR3 length: 12 amino acids. Trimming pared 2 bases from V and 4 bases from J, leaving 4 bases between.

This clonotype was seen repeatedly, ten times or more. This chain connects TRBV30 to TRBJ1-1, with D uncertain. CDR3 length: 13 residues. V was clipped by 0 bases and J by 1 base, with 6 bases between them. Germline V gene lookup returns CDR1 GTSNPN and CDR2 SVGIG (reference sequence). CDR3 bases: TGTGCCTGGAGTGTTCTCCGGAACACTGAAGCTTTCTTT. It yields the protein CAWSVLRNTEAFF.

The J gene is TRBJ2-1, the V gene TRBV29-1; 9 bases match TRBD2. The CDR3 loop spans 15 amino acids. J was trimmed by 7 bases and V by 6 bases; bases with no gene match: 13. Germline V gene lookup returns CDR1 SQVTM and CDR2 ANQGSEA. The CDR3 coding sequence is TGCAGCGTGTTTCCGGGGGATAGCGGGAGTAATGAGCAGTTCTTC. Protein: CSVFPGDSGSNEQFF.

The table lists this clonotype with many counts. The CDR3 coding sequence is TGCAGTGCTAGAGATACCCCGCAGACCCAGTACTTC. Translated, it gives CSARDTPQTQYF. The chain has TRBV20-1 and TRBJ2-5; D gene uncertain. The germline V gene encodes CDR1 DFQATT and CDR2 SNEGSKA (reference sequence). The CDR3 is 12 amino acids. The V end lost 0 bases, the J end lost 6 bases, and 8 bases lay between the germline ends.

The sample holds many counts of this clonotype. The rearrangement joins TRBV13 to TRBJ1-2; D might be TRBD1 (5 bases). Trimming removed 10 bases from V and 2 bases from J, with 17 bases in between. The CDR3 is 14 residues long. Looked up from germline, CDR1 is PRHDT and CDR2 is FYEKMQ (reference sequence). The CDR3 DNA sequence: TGTGCCACTGAAGCGGCAGGGCCAAACTATGGCTACACCTTC. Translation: CATEAAGPNYGYTF.

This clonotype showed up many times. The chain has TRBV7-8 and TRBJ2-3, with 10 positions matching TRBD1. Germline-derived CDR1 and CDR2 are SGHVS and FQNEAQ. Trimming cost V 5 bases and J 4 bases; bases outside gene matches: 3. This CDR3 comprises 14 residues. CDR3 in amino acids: CASSLGQGADTQYF. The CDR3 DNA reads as TGTGCCAGCAGCCTTGGACAGGGGGCAGATACGCAGTATTTT.